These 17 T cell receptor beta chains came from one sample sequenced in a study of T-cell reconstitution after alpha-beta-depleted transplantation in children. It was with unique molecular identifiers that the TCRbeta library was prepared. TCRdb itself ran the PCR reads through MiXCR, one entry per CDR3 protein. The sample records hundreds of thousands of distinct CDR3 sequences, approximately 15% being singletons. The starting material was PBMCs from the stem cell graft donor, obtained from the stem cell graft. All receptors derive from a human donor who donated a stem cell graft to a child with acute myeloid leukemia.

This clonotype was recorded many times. The CDR3 region is CSASGGVMKNSPLHF. CDR3 in DNA: TGCAGTGCTAGCGGAGGGGTTATGAAGAATTCACCCCTCCACTTT. V gene TRBV20-1 combines with J gene TRBJ1-6; maybe TRBD1 (5 bases). This CDR3 is 15 amino acids long. The V end lost 3 bases, the J end lost 7 bases, and 16 bases lay between the germline ends. Germline V gives CDR1 DFQATT, CDR2 SNEGSKA (reference sequence).

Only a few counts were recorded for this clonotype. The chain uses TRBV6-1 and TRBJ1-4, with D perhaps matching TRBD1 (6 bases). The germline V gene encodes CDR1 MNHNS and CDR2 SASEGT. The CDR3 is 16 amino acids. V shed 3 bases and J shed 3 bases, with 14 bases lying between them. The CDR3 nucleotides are TGTGCCAGCAGTGATCCCACAGGGAGGCCTAATGAAAAACTGTTTTTT. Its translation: CASSDPTGRPNEKLFF.

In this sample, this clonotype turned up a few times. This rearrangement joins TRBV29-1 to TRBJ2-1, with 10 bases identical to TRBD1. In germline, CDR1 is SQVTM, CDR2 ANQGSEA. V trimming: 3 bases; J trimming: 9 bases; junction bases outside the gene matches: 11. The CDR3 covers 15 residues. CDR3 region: CSVEREDRGRSEQFF. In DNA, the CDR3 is TGCAGCGTTGAGAGGGAAGACAGGGGGCGGAGTGAGCAGTTCTTC.

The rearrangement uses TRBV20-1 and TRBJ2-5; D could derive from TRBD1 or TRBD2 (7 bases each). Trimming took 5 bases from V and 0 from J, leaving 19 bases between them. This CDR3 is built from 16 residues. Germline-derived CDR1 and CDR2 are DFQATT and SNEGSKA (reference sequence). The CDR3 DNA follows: TGCAGTGCTCTCCTAGGGGGCGGGGGATACCAAGAGACCCAGTACTTC. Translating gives CSALLGGGGYQETQYF.

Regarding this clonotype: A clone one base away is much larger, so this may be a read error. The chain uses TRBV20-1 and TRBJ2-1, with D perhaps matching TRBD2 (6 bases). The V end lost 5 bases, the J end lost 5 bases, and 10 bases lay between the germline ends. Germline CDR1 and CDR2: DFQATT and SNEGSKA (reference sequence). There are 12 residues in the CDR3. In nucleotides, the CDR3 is TGCAGTGCTGAGCGGGTCCACAATGAGCAGTTCTTC. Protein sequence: CSAERVHNEQFF.

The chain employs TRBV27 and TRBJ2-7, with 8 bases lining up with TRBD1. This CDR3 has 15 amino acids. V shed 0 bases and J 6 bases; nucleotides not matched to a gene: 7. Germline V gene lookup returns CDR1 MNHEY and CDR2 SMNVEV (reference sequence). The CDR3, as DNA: TGTGCCAGCAGTTTATCTCCAGGGGGCTATCCCGAGCAGTACTTC. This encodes CASSLSPGGYPEQYF.

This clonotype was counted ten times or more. The CDR3 DNA is TGCAGTGCTAGCCGGGACGCCTCTAACTATGGCTACACCTTC. Amino acid sequence: CSASRDASNYGYTF. V and J are TRBV20-1 and TRBJ1-2; weak D call: TRBD1 (5 bases). Germline CDR1 reads DFQATT; CDR2 reads SNEGSKA (reference sequence). The CDR3 sequence is 14 residues long. V was pared by 3 bases and J by 0 bases, with 11 bases between.

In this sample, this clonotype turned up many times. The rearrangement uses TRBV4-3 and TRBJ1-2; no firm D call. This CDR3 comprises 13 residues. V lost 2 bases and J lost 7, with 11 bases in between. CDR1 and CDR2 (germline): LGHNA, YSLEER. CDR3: CASSQLDLRGYTF. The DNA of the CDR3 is TGCGCCAGCAGCCAATTAGACCTCCGTGGCTACACCTTC.

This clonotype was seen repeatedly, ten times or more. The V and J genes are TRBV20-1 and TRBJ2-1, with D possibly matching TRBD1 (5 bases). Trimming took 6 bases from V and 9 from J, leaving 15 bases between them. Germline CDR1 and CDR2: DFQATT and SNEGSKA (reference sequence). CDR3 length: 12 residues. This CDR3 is CSAPSQGSEQFF. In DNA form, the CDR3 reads TGCAGTGCACCGTCTCAGGGAAGTGAGCAGTTCTTC.

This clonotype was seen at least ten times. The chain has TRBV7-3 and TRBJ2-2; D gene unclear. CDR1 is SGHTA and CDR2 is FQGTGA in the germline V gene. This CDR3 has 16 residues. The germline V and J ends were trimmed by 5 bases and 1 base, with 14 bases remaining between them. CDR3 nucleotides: TGTGCCAGCAGCCTCCGTGGTAGCCTGAACACCGGGGAGCTGTTTTTT. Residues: CASSLRGSLNTGELFF.

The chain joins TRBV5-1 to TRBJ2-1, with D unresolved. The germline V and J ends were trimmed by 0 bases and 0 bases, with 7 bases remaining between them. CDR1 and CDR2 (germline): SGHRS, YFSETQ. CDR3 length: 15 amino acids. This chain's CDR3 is CASSLGRRSYNEQFF. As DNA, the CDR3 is TGCGCCAGCAGCTTGGGTCGCCGCTCCTACAATGAGCAGTTCTTC.

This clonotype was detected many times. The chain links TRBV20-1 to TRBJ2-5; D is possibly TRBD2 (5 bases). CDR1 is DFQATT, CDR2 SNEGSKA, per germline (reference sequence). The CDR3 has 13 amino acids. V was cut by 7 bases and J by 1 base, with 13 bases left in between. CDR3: CSVRGAPQETQYF. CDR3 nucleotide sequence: TGCAGTGTACGGGGTGCTCCCCAAGAGACCCAGTACTTC.

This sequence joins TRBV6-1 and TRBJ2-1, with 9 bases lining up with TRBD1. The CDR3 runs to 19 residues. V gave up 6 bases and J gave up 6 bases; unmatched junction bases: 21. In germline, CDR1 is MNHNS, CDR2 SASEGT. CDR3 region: CASSQIAIPGTGISNEQFF. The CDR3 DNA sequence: TGTGCCAGCAGCCAAATCGCTATTCCCGGGACAGGGATAAGCAATGAGCAGTTCTTC.

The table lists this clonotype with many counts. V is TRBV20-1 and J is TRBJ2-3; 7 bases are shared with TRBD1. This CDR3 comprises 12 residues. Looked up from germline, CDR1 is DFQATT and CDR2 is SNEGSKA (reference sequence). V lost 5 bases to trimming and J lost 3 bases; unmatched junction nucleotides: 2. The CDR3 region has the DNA TGCAGTGCTGGGACAGATACAGATACGCAGTATTTT. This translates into CSAGTDTDTQYF.

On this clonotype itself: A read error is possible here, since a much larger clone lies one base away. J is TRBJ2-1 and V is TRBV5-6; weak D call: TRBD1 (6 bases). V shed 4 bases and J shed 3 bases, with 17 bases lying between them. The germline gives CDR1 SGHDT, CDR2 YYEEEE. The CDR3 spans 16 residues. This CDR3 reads CASSHDQGRIYNEQFF. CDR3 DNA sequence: TGTGCCAGCAGCCACGATCAGGGGCGGATCTACAATGAGCAGTTCTTC.

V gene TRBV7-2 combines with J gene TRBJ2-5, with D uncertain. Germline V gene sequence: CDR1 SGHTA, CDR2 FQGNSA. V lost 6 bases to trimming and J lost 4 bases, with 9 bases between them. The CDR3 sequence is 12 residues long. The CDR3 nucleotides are TGTGCCAGCAGGGCAGTTGGAGAGACCCAGTACTTC. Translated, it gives CASRAVGETQYF.

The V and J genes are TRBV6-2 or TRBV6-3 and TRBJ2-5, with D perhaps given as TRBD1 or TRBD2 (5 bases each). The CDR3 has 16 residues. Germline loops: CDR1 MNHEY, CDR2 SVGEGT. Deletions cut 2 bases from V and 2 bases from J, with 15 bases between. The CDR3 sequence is CASSYGTLAPQETQYF. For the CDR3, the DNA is TGTGCCAGCAGTTACGGGACGCTGGCCCCTCAAGAGACCCAGTACTTC.